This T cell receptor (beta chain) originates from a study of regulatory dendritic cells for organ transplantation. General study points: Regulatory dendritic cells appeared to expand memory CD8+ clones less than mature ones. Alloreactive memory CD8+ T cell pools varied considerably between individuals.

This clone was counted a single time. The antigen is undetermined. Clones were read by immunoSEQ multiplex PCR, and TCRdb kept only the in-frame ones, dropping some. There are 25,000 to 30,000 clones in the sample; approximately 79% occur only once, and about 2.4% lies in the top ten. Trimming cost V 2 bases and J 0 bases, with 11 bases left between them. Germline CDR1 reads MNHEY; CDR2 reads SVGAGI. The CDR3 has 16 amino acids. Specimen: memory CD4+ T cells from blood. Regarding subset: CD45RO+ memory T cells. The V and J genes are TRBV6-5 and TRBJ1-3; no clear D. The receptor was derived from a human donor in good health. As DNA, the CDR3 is TGTGCCAGCAGTTACGGCACCTATCGCTCTGGAAACACCATATATTTT. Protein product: CASSYGTYRSGNTIYF.